This T cell receptor (beta chain) was identified in a study of blood T cell repertoires in COVID-19. Study information: Recovered status applied to Cohort 3 donors who had two consecutive negative PCRs. It also applied to those with clearance or with symptom resolution. PBMCs, B-cell-depleted T cells, or T cells provided the cDNA or gDNA that made up the material.

In the source study's methods: Cell counts per sample came from amplifying reference gene primers. Profiling relied on immunoSEQ multiplex PCR, and the TCRdb table lists in-frame clones only, not all of them. V and J calls plus clone size are reproduced from that table; the DNA served to infer D and trimming. The table records 330,000 or so clones, around 87% of them present only once. Participants were placed into cohorts based on the clinical history they reported. From germline, CDR1 is MNHNS and CDR2 SASEGT. V lost 3 bases to trimming and J lost 8 bases, with 13 bases between them. CDR3 size: 13 residues.

The chain couples TRBV6-1 to TRBJ1-2, with a weak D call TRBD1 (5 bases). This receptor was identified in a man aged 40-49 years in a cohort exposed to, infected with or recovered from COVID-19 (not recorded which). Sequenced input: PBMCs or T cells enriched from blood (not recorded which). Here the CDR3 DNA reads TGTGCCAGCAGTGAGGTGCCGGGGGGAGGCTACACCTTC. Protein sequence: CASSEVPGGGYTF.